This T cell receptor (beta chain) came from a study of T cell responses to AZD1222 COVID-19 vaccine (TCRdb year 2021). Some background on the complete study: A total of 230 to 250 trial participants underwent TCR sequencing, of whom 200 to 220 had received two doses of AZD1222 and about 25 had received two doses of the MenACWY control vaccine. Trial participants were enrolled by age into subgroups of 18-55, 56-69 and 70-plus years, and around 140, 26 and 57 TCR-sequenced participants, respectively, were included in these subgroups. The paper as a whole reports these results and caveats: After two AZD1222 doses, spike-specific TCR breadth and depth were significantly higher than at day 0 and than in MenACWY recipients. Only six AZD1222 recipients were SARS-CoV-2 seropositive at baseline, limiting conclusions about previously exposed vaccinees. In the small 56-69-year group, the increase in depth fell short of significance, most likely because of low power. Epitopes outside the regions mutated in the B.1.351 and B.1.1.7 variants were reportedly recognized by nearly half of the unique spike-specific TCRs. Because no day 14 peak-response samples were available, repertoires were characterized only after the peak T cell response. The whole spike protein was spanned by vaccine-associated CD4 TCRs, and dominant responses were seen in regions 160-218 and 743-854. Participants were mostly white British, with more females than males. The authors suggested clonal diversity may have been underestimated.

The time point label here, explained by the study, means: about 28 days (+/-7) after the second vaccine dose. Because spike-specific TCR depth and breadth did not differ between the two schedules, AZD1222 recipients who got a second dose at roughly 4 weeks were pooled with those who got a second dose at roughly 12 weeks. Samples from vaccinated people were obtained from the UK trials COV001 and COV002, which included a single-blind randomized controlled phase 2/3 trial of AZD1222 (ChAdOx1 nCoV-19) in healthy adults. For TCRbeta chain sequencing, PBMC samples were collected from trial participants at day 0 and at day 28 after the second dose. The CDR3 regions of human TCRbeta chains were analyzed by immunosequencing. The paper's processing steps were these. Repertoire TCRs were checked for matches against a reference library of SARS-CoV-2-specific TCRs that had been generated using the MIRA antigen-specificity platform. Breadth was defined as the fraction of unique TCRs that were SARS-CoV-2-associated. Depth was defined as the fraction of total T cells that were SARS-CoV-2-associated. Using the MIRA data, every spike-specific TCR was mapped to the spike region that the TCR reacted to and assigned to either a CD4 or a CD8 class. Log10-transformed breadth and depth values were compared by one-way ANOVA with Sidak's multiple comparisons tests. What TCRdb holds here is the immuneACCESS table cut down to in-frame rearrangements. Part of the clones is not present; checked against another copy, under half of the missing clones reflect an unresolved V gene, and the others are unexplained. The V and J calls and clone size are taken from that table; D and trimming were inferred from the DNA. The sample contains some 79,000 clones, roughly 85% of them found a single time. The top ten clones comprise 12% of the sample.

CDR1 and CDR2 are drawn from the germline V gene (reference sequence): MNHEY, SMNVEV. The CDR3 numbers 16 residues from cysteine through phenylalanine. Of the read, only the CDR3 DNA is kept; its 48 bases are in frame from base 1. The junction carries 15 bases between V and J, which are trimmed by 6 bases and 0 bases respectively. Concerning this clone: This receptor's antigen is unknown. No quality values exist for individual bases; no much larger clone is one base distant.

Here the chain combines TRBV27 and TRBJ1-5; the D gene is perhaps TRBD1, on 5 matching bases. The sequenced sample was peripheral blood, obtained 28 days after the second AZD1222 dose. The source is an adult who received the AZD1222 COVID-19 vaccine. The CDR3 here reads CASSPQGLYSNQPQHF. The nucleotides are TGTGCCAGCAGCCCTCAGGGCCTGTATAGCAATCAGCCCCAGCATTTT.